These T cell receptor beta chains were read from a single sample in a study of vaccination effects on CD4 cells after COVID-19. Profiled with immunoSEQ multiplex PCR; TCRdb holds only in-frame clones, not every one. Of around 53,000 clones listed, around 82% are singletons. Their antigens are not known. The source was CD4+ T cells from PBMCs cultured with HIV peptides, collected before COVID-19 vaccination. All receptors derive from a human donor who had a prior SARS-CoV-2 infection. Each CDR3 is given with its conserved first and last residue. The D gene is left open where the match is weak. The size entry is marked missing in some rows and otherwise reads once, few, many or a size class.

CDR3,DNA,V,size,J,D
CASSPRQYEQGYQPQHF,TGTGCCAGCAGCCCTAGACAGTACGAGCAGGGTTATCAGCCCCAGCATTTT,TRBV7-9,NA,TRBJ1-5,NA
CASSRLATDNEQFF,TGTGCCAGCAGCCGACTAGCGACTGACAATGAGCAGTTCTTC,TRBV3-1/TRBV3-2,NA,TRBJ2-1,TRBD2
CASSYYTGFEQFF,TGTGCCAGCAGTTATTATACAGGGTTTGAGCAGTTCTTC,TRBV6-5,NA,TRBJ2-1,NA
CAWARARGATEQYF,TGTGCCTGGGCCCGCGCCCGGGGGGCCACCGAGCAGTACTTC,TRBV30,once,TRBJ2-7,NA
CASSPQSGLRDYGYTF,TGTGCCAGCAGCCCCCAATCTGGCCTTCGGGACTATGGCTACACCTTC,TRBV5-4,NA,TRBJ1-2,NA
CASSQATYVGNTGELFF,TGCGCCAGCAGCCAGGCTACGTATGTGGGGAACACCGGGGAGCTGTTTTTT,TRBV4-1,few,TRBJ2-2,NA
CASSLGGPSTDTQYF,TGTGCCAGCAGCTTAGGGGGACCTAGCACAGATACGCAGTATTTT,TRBV11-3,NA,TRBJ2-3,NA
CASSRSGGAYNEQFF,TGTGCCAGCAGCCGTAGCGGGGGGGCCTACAATGAGCAGTTCTTC,TRBV7-3,NA,TRBJ2-1,TRBD2
CASSDYDQRDRGVISGTEAFF,TGCGCCAGCAGTGACTACGATCAACGGGACAGGGGGGTAATTAGTGGCACTGAAGCTTTCTTT,TRBV10-1,few,TRBJ1-1,TRBD1
CATSGPGSRSGNEQFF,TGTGCCACCAGTGGTCCAGGAAGTAGATCGGGGAATGAGCAGTTCTTC,TRBV24-1,once,TRBJ2-1,NA
CANRRQQGTEAFF,TGTGCCAACCGGCGGCAACAGGGTACTGAAGCTTTCTTT,TRBV6-6,NA,TRBJ1-1,NA
CASSRTSGGENIQYF,TGTGCCAGCAGTCGGACTAGCGGGGGTGAGAACATTCAGTACTTC,TRBV2,NA,TRBJ2-4,TRBD2
CASSLDRVYGGYTF,TGCGCCAGCAGCTTGGACAGGGTTTATGGTGGCTACACCTTC,TRBV5-1,NA,TRBJ1-2,NA
CAIKNQGNTEAFF,TGTGCCATCAAGAATCAGGGGAACACTGAAGCTTTCTTT,TRBV10-3,NA,TRBJ1-1,NA
CASSPLAGGTDTQYF,TGTGCCAGCAGCCCACTAGCGGGAGGGACAGATACGCAGTATTTT,TRBV13,NA,TRBJ2-3,TRBD2
CASSYLPGQGDGYTF,TGTGCCAGCAGTTACTTACCGGGACAGGGGGATGGCTACACCTTC,TRBV6-5,NA,TRBJ1-2,TRBD1
CASSLNRAGELFF,TGTGCCAGCAGCTTAAATCGCGCCGGGGAGCTGTTTTTT,TRBV7-2,NA,TRBJ2-2,NA
CASSWSGLAGVEQFF,TGCGCCAGCAGCTGGTCGGGACTAGCGGGAGTTGAGCAGTTCTTC,TRBV5-1,NA,TRBJ2-1,TRBD2
CASSGQGASFKLFF,TGTGCCAGCAGCGGACAGGGGGCGAGTTTTAAACTGTTTTTT,TRBV2,NA,TRBJ1-4,TRBD1
CAWSNQWASGITDTQYF,TGTGCCTGGAGCAACCAGTGGGCTAGCGGGATCACAGATACGCAGTATTTT,TRBV30,NA,TRBJ2-3,TRBD2
CASSRGGVGGYSYEQYF,TGTGCCAGCTCCCGAGGGGGAGTGGGGGGGTACTCCTACGAGCAGTACTTC,TRBV5-4,NA,TRBJ2-7,NA
CASSDSGIFYNEQFF,TGTGCCAGCAGCGATAGCGGGATCTTTTACAATGAGCAGTTCTTC,TRBV5-4,NA,TRBJ2-1,TRBD2
CAWSEGLAGNTDTQYF,TGTGCCTGGAGTGAGGGACTAGCGGGAAACACAGATACGCAGTATTTT,TRBV30,NA,TRBJ2-3,TRBD2
CASSLRQGGETQYF,TGCGCCAGCAGCTTGAGGCAGGGCGGGGAGACCCAGTACTTC,TRBV5-1,NA,TRBJ2-5,NA
CASGRSGNTIYF,TGTGCCAGCGGCCGGTCTGGAAACACCATATATTTT,TRBV12-3/TRBV12-4,NA,TRBJ1-3,NA
CASKRDRRNTEAFF,TGTGCCAGCAAACGGGACAGGAGAAACACTGAAGCTTTCTTT,TRBV19,NA,TRBJ1-1,TRBD1
CASSVRAAGTQYF,TGTGCCAGCAGCGTCAGAGCCGCGGGGACCCAGTACTTC,TRBV7-2,NA,TRBJ2-5,NA
CASSEWAGATNEKLFF,TGTGCCAGCAGTGAATGGGCTGGAGCAACTAATGAAAAACTGTTTTTT,TRBV25-1,NA,TRBJ1-4,NA
CASSHGGEQYF,TGTGCCAGCAGCCATGGTGGCGAGCAGTACTTC,TRBV3-1/TRBV3-2,NA,TRBJ2-7,NA
CASSQGIPRTSGMPQYF,TGCGCCAGCAGCCAAGGCATTCCTAGGACTAGCGGTATGCCCCAGTACTTC,TRBV4-1,NA,TRBJ2-5,TRBD2
CASSEQGGSGRLNEQFF,TGTGCCAGCAGCGAGCAAGGGGGTAGCGGGAGACTCAATGAGCAGTTCTTC,TRBV9,NA,TRBJ2-1,TRBD2
CASSVGQLLDIQYF,TGTGCCAGCAGCGTAGGACAGTTGTTGGACATTCAGTACTTC,TRBV9,NA,TRBJ2-4,NA
CATHFFGGGNTGELFF,TGTGCCACCCACTTTTTTGGCGGGGGGAACACCGGGGAGCTGTTTTTT,TRBV10-3,NA,TRBJ2-2,TRBD2
CASSPGVGLRVPYEQYF,TGTGCCAGCAGCCCCGGGGTCGGACTACGAGTCCCCTACGAGCAGTACTTC,TRBV7-2,NA,TRBJ2-7,NA
CASSLKVSGAWETQYF,TGTGCCAGCAGCTTAAAAGTGTCCGGGGCGTGGGAGACCCAGTACTTC,TRBV11-2,NA,TRBJ2-5,NA
CSVDEGGVDTQYF,TGCAGCGTTGATGAGGGGGGTGTAGATACGCAGTATTTT,TRBV29-1,NA,TRBJ2-3,NA
CASSFGGQFSTDTQYF,TGTGCCAGCAGCTTCGGGGGACAGTTTAGCACAGATACGCAGTATTTT,TRBV5-8,NA,TRBJ2-3,NA
CASRSPHSNQPQHF,TGTGCCAGCAGGAGTCCCCATAGCAATCAGCCCCAGCATTTT,TRBV6-5,few,TRBJ1-5,NA
CASSTQGYEQYF,TGTGCCAGTAGTACACAGGGATACGAGCAGTACTTC,TRBV19,medium-sized,TRBJ2-7,NA
CASSSRGTLSNQPQHF,TGTGCCAGCAGTTCACGCGGGACACTAAGCAATCAGCCCCAGCATTTT,TRBV27,NA,TRBJ1-5,NA
CASREGLAGGITDTQYF,TGTGCCAGCAGGGAGGGACTAGCGGGAGGGATCACAGATACGCAGTATTTT,TRBV5-4,NA,TRBJ2-3,TRBD2
CASSSSSGRTDTQYF,TGTGCCAGCAGCTCCAGTAGCGGACGGACAGATACGCAGTATTTT,TRBV7-3,NA,TRBJ2-3,NA
CASRRNSGGHNTGELFF,TGTGCCAGCAGAAGAAATAGCGGGGGCCATAACACCGGGGAGCTGTTTTTT,TRBV27,NA,TRBJ2-2,TRBD2
CASSQWTGVNYGYTF,TGTGCCAGCAGCCAATGGACAGGGGTTAACTATGGCTACACCTTC,TRBV4-2,NA,TRBJ1-2,TRBD1
CASSESPDSAEPQHF,TGTGCCAGCAGTGAAAGTCCGGACTCCGCGGAGCCCCAGCATTTT,TRBV2,once,TRBJ1-5,NA
CASQLARGTDTQYF,TGTGCCAGTCAACTAGCGCGCGGCACAGATACGCAGTATTTT,TRBV2,NA,TRBJ2-3,TRBD2
CASSPETRTSLGTDEQFF,TGTGCCAGCAGCCCAGAAACAAGGACTAGTTTAGGGACGGATGAGCAGTTCTTC,TRBV7-3,NA,TRBJ2-1,TRBD2
CASSPSGDGHNEQFF,TGTGCCAGCAGCCCTAGTGGGGACGGACACAATGAGCAGTTCTTC,TRBV9,once,TRBJ2-1,NA